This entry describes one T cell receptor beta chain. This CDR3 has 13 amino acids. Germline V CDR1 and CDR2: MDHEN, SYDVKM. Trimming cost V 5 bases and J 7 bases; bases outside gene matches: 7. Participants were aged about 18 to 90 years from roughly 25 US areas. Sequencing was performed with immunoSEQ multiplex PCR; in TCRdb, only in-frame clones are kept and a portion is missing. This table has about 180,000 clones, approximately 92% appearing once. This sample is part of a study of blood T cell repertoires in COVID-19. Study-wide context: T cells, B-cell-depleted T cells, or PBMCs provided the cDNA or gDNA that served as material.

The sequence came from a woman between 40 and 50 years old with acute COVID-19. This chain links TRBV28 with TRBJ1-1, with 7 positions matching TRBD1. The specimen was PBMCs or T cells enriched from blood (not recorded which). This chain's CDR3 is CASSVTGRFEAFF. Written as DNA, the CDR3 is TGTGCCAGCAGTGTGACAGGGCGTTTTGAAGCTTTCTTT.